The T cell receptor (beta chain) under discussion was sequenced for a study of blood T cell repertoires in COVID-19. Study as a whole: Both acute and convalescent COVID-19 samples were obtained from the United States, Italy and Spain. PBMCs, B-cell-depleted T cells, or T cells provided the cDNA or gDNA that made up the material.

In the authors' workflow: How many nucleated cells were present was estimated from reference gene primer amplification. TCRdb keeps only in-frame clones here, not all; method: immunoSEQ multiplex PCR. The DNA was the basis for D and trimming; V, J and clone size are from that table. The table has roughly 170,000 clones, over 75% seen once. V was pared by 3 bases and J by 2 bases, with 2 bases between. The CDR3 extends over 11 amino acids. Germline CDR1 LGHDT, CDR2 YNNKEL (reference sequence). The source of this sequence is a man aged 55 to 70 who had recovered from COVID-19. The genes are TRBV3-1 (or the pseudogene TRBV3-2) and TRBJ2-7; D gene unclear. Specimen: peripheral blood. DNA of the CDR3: TGTGCCAGCAGCCACGCCTACGAGCAGTACTTC. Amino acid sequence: CASSHAYEQYF.